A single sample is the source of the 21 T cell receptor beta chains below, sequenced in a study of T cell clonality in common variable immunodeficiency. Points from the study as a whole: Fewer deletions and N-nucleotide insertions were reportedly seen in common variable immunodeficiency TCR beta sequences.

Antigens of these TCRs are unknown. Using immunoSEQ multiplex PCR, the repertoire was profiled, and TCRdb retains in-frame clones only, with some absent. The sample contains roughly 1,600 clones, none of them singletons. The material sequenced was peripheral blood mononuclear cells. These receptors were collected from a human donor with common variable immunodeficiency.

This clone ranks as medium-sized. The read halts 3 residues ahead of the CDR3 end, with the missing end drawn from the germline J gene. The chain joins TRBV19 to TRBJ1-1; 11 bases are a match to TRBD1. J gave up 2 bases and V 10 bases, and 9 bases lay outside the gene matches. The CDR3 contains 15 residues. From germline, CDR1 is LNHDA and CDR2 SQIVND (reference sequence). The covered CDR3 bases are TGTGCCACCTCCGGGACAGGGGGACTTAACACTGAA. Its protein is CATSGTGGLNTE. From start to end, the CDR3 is CATSGTGGLNTEAFF. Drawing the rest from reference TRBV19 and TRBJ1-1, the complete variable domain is DGGITQSPKYLFRKEGQNVTLSCEQNLNHDAMYWYRQDPGQGLRLIYYSQIVNDFQKGDIAEGYSVSREKKESFPLTVTSAQKNPTAFYLCATSGTGGLNTEAFFGQGTRLTVV.

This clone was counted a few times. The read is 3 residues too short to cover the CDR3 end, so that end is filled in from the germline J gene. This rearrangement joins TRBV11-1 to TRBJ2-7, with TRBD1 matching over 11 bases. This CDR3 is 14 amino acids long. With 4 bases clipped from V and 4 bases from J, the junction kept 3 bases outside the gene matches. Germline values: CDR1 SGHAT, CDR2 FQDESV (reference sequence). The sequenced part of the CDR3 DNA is TGTGCCAGCAGCTATGGACAGGGGGCATACGAG. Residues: CASSYGQGAYE. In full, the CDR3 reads CASSYGQGAYEQYF.

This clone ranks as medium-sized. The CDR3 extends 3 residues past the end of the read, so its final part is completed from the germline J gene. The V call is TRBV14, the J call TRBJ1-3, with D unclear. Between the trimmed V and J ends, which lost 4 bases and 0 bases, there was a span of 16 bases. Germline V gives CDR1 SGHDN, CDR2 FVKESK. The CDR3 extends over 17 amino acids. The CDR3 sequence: CASSLYLPTFSGNTIYF. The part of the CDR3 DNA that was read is TGTGCCAGCAGCCTTTATCTACCTACTTTCTCTGGAAACACC.

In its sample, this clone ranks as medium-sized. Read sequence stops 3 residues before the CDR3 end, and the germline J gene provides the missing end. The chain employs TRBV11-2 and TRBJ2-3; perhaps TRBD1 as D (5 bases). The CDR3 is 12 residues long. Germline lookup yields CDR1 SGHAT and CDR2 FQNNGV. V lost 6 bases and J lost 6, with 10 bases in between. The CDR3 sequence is CASRSGRDTQYF. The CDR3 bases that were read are TGTGCCAGCAGATCAGGGCGGGATACG.

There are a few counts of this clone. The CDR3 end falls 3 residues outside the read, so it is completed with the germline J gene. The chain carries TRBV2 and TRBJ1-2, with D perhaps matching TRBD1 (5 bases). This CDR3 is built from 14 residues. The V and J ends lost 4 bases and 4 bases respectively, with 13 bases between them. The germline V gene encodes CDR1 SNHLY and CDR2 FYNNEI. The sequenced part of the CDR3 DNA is TGTGCCAGCAGTGCGAGGGGTATTGGCTATGGC. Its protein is CASSARGIGYG. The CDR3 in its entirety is CASSARGIGYGYTF.

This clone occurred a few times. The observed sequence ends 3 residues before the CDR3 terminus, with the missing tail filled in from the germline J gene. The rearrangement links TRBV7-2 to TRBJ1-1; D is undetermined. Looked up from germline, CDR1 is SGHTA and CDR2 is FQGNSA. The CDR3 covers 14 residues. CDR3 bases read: TGTGCCAGCAGCTTAGGAGGAGCACCGTCCGGG. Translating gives CASSLGGAPSG. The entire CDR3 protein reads CASSLGGAPSGAFF.

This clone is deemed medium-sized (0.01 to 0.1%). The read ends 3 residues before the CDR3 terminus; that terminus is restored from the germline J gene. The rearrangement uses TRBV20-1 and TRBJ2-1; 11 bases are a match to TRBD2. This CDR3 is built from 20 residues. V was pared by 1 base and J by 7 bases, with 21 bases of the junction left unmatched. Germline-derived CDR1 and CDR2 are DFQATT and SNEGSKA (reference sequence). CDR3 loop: CSARVYGPWTSGRPGNEQFF. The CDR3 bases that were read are TGCAGTGCTAGAGTGTACGGGCCTTGGACTAGCGGGCGCCCTGGGAATGAG.

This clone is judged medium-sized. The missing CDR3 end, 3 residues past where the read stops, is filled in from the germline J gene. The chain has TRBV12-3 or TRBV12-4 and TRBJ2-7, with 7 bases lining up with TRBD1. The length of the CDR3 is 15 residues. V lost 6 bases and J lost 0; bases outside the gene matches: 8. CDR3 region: CASSHGQDLSYEQYF. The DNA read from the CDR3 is TGTGCCAGCAGCCACGGACAGGATCTCTCCTACGAG.

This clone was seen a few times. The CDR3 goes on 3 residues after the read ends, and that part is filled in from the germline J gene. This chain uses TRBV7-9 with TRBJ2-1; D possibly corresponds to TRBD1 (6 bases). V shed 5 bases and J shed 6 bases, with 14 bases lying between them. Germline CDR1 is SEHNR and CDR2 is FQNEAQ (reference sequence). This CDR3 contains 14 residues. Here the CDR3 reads CASSGPQGRNEQFF. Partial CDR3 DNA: TGTGCCAGCAGCGGACCCCAGGGGCGCAATGAG.

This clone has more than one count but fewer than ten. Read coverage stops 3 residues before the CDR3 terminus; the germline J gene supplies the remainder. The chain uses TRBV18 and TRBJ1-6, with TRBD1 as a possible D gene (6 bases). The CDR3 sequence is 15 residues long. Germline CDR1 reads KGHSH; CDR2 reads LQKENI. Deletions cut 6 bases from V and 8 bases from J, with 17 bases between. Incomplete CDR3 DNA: TGTGCCAGCTCGCCTATACAGGGTCAGGATTCACCC. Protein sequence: CASSPIQGQDSP. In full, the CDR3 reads CASSPIQGQDSPLHF.

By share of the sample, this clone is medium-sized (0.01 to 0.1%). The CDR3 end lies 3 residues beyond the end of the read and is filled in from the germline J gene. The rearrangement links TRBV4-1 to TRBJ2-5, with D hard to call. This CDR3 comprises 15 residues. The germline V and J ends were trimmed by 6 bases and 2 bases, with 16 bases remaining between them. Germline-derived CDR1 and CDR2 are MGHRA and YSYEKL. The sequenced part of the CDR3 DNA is TGCGCCAGCAGTGAAGTGGGCCGCCTACAAGAGACC. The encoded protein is CASSEVGRLQET. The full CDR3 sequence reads CASSEVGRLQETQYF.

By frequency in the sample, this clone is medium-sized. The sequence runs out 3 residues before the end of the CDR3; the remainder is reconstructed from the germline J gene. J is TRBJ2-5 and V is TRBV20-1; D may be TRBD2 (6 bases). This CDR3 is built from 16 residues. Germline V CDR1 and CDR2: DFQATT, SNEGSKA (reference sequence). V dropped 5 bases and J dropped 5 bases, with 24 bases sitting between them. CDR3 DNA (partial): TGCAGTGCTTGGCTACGGTGGACGGAACGGGGGGAGACC. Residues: CSAWLRWTERGET. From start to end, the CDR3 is CSAWLRWTERGETQYF.

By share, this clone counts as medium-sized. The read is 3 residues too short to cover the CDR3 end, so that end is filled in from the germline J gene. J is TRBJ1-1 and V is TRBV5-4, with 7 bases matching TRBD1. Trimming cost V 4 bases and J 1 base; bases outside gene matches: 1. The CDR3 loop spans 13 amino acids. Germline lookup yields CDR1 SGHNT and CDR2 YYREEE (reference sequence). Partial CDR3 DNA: TGTGCCAGCAGCAGGGACAGGAACACTGAA. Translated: CASSRDRNTE. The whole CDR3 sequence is CASSRDRNTEAFF.

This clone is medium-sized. The sequenced part of the CDR3 DNA is TGTGCCAGCAGCGTGGGGGAAGGGGATCAGCCC. This encodes CASSVGEGDQP. From start to end, the CDR3 is CASSVGEGDQPQHF. The rearrangement links TRBV5-6 to TRBJ1-5; possibly TRBD1 for D (5 bases). The CDR3 end falls 3 residues outside the read, so it is completed with the germline J gene. The CDR3 length is 14 residues. The germline V gene encodes CDR1 SGHDT and CDR2 YYEEEE. Trimming left V 4 bases short and J 5 bases short, with 13 bases between.

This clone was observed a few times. The CDR3 protein is CASSRTWTTGELFF. CDR3 bases read: TGTGCCAGCAGCCGAACTTGGACAACCGGGGAG. The genes are TRBV5-6 and TRBJ2-2; possibly TRBD1 for D (5 bases). The read ends 3 residues shy of where the CDR3 ends; the end is completed using the germline J gene. Germline-derived CDR1 and CDR2 are SGHDT and YYEEEE. This CDR3 contains 14 residues. V was trimmed by 4 bases and J by 5 bases, leaving 12 bases between them.

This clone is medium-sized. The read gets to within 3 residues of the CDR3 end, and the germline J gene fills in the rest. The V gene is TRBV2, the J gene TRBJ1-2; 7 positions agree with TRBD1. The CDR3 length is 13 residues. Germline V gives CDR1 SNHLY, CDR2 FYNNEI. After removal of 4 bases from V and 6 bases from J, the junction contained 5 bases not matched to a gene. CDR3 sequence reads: CASSVWQGDGYTF. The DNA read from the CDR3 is TGTGCCAGCAGTGTCTGGCAGGGGGATGGC.

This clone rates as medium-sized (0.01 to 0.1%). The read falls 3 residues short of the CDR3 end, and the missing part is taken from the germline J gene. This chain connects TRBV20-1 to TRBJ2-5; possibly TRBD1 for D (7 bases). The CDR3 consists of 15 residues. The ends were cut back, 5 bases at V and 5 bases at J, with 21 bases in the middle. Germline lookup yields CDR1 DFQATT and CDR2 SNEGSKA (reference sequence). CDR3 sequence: CSAGPDRDSGETQYF. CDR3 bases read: TGCAGTGCTGGACCGGACCGGGACAGCGGGGAGACC.

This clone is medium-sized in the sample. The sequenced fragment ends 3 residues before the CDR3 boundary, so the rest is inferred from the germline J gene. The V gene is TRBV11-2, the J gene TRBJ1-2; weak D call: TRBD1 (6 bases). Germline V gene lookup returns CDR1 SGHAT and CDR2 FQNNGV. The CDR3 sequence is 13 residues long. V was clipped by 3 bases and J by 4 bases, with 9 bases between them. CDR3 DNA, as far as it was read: TGTGCCAGCAGCTTCCCCAGGGGCTATGGC. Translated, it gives CASSFPRGYG. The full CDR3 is CASSFPRGYGYTF.

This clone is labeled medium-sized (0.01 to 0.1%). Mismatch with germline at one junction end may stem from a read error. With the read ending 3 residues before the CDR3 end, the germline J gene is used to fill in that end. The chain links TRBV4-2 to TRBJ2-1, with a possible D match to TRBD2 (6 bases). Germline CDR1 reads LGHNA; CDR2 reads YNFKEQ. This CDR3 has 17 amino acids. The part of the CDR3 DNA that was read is TGCGCCAGCAGCCAAGAGCGCCGGGGGATTATAAACAATGAG. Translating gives CASSQERRGIINNE. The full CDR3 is CASSQERRGIINNEQFF.

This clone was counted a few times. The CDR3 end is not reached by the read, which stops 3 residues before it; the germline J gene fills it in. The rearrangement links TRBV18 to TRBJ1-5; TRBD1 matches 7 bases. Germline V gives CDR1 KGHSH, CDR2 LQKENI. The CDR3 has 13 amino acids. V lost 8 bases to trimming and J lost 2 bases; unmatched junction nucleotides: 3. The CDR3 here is CASRGTGNQPQHF. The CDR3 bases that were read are TGTGCCAGCCGAGGGACAGGCAATCAGCCC.

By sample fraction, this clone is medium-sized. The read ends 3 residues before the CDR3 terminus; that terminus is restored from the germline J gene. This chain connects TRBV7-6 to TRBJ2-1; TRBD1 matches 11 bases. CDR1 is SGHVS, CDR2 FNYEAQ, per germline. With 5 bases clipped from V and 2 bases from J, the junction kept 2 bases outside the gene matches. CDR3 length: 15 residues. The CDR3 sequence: CASSPDRGPYNEQFF. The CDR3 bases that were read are TGTGCCAGCAGCCCGGACAGGGGGCCCTACAATGAG.